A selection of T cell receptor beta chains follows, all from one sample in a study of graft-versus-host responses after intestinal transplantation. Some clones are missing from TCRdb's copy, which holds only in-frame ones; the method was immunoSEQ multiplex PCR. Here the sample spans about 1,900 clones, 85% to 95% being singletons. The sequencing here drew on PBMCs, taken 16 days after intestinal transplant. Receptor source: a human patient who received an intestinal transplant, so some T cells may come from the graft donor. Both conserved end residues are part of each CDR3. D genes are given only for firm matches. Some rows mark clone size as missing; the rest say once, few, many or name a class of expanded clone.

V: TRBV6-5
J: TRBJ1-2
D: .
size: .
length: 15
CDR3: CASSYMGGTLYGYTF
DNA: TGTGCCAGCAGTTACATGGGGGGGACTCTCTATGGCTACACCTTC

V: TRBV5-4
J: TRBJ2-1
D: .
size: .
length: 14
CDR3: CASSLVGWIDEQFF
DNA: TGTGCCAGCAGCTTGGTTGGCTGGATAGATGAGCAGTTCTTC

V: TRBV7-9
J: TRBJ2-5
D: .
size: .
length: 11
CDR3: CASRTLGTQYF
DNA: TGTGCCAGCAGAACTCTGGGGACCCAGTACTTC

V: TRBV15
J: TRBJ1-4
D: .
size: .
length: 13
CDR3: CATSKRGFEKLFF
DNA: TGTGCCACCAGCAAACGGGGGTTCGAAAAACTGTTTTTT

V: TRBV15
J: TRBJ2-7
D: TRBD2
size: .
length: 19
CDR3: CATSKNTHWTSGSLDEQYF
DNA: TGTGCCACCAGCAAAAACACCCACTGGACTAGCGGGAGTTTAGACGAGCAGTACTTC

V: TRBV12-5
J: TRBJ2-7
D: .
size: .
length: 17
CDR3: CASGLVPPREGDYEQYF
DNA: TGTGCTAGTGGTTTGGTACCCCCCAGGGAAGGAGACTACGAGCAGTACTTC

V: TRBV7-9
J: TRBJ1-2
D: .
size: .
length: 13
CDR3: CASSGALNYGYTF
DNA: TGTGCCAGCAGCGGAGCTTTAAACTATGGCTACACCTTC

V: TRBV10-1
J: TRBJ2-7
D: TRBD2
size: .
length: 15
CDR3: CASSESTSGGYEQYF
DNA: TGCGCCAGCAGTGAGTCGACTAGCGGGGGCTACGAGCAGTACTTC

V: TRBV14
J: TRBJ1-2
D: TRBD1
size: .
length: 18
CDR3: CASSLDVGQGPRDYGYTF
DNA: TGTGCCAGCAGCCTAGACGTCGGACAGGGGCCCAGAGACTATGGCTACACCTTC

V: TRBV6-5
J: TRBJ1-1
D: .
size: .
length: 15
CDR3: CASSYSWGPNTEAFF
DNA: TGTGCCAGCAGTTACTCGTGGGGCCCGAACACTGAAGCTTTCTTT

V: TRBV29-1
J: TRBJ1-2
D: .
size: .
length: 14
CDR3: CSVGARGSNYGYTF
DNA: TGCAGCGTTGGGGCCAGGGGATCGAACTATGGCTACACCTTC

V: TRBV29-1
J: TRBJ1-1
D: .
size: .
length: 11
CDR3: CSVELDTEAFF
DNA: TGCAGCGTTGAATTGGACACTGAAGCTTTCTTT

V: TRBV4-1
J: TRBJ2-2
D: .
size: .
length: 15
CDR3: CASSQAGATTGELFF
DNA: TGCGCCAGCAGCCAAGCCGGGGCTACTACCGGGGAGCTGTTTTTT

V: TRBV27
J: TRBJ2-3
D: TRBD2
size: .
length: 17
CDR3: CASSPRTSGGSTDTQYF
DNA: TGTGCCAGCAGTCCCCGGACTAGCGGGGGTAGCACAGATACGCAGTATTTT

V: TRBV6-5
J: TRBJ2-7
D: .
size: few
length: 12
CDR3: CASGRGSYEQYF
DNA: TGTGCCAGCGGCCGGGGGAGCTACGAGCAGTACTTC

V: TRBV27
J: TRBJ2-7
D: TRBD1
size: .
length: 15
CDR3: CASSQHTGDPYEQYF
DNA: TGTGCCAGCAGCCAGCATACAGGGGACCCCTACGAGCAGTACTTC

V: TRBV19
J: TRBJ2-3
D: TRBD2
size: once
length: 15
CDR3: CASSFIAGEEDTQYF
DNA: TGTGCCAGTAGTTTCATAGCGGGGGAGGAAGATACGCAGTATTTT

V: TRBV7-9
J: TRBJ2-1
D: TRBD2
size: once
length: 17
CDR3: CASISFPIAGGGDEQFF
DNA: TGTGCCAGCATCTCATTCCCGATAGCGGGAGGGGGAGATGAGCAGTTCTTC

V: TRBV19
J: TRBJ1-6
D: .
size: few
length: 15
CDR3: CASTMDRRYNSPLHF
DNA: TGTGCCAGTACTATGGACAGAAGGTATAATTCACCCCTCCACTTT

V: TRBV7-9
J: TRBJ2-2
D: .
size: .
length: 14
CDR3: CASSFSGDTGELFF
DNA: TGTGCCAGCAGCTTTTCAGGGGACACCGGGGAGCTGTTTTTT

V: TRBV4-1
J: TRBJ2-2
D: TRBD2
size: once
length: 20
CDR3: CASSHKVGLALGFGTGELFF
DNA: TGCGCCAGCAGCCACAAAGTAGGACTAGCACTTGGGTTTGGCACCGGGGAGCTGTTTTTT

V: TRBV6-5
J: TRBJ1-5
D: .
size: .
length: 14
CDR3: CASSHRTGNQPQHF
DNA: TGTGCCAGCAGCCACCGGACGGGGAATCAGCCCCAGCATTTT

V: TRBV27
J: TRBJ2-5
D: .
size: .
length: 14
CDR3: CASSFRGLQETQYF
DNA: TGTGCCAGCAGTTTCCGGGGGCTCCAAGAGACCCAGTACTTC

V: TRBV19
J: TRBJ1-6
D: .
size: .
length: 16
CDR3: CASSTWTDGANSPLHF
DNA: TGTGCCAGTAGTACGTGGACGGACGGGGCGAATTCACCCCTCCACTTT

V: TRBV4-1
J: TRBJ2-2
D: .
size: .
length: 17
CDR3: CASSQEWQLKNTGELFF
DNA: TGCGCCAGCAGCCAAGAGTGGCAACTCAAGAACACCGGGGAGCTGTTTTTT

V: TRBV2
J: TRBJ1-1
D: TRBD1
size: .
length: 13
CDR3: CASIQDRGTEAFF
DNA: TGTGCCAGCATCCAGGACAGGGGCACTGAAGCTTTCTTT

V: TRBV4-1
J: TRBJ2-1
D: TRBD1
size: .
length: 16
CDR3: CASSQEAGTGYNEQFF
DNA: TGCGCCAGCAGCCAAGAGGCCGGGACAGGGTACAATGAGCAGTTCTTC

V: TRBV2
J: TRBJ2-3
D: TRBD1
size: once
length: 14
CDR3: CASSDRGPTDTQYF
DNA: TGTGCCAGCTCGGACAGGGGGCCGACAGATACGCAGTATTTT

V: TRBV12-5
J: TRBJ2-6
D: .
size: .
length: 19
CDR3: CASGPSWGLQGSGANVLTF
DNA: TGTGCTAGTGGTCCCTCTTGGGGACTACAGGGATCTGGGGCCAACGTCCTGACTTTC

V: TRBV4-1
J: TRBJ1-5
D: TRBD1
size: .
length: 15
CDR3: CASSLRTGTSQPQHF
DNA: TGCGCCAGCAGCCTGAGGACAGGAACCTCGCAGCCCCAGCATTTT

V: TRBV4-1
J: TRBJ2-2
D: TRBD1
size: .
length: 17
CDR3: CASSPRTGGSDTGELFF
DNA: TGCGCCAGCAGCCCACGGACAGGGGGCTCGGACACCGGGGAGCTGTTTTTT

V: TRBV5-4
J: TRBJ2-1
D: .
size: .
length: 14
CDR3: CASSLELTVNEQFF
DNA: TGTGCCAGCAGCTTGGAGCTTACCGTCAATGAGCAGTTCTTC

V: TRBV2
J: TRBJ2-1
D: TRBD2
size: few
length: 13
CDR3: CARGTSGGNEQFF
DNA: TGTGCCAGGGGGACTAGCGGGGGCAATGAGCAGTTCTTC

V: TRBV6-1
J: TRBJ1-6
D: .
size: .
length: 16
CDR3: CASSELGAGYNSPLHF
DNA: TGTGCCAGCAGTGAATTAGGGGCAGGGTATAATTCACCCCTCCACTTT

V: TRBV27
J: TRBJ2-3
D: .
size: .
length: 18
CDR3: CASSPKLSFGYSTDTQYF
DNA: TGTGCCAGCAGTCCCAAACTTTCATTCGGGTACAGCACAGATACGCAGTATTTT

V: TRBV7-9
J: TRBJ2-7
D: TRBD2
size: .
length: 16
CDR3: CASSPVAGGPTYEQYF
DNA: TGTGCCAGCAGCCCAGTAGCGGGGGGGCCGACCTACGAGCAGTACTTC

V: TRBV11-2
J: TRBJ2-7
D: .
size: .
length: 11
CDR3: CASSLAYEQYF
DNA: TGTGCCAGCAGCTTAGCCTACGAGCAGTACTTC

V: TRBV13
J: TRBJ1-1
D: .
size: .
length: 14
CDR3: CASRRAGANTEAFF
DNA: TGTGCCAGCAGACGGGCAGGGGCGAACACTGAAGCTTTCTTT

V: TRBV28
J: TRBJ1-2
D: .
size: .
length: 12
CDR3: CASSVAGYGYTF
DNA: TGTGCCAGCAGTGTTGCGGGCTATGGCTACACCTTC

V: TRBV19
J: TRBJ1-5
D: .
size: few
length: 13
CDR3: CASSGGAHQPQHF
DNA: TGTGCCAGTAGTGGGGGGGCACATCAGCCCCAGCATTTT

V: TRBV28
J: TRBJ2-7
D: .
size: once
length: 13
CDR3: CASSLGGSYEQYF
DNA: TGTGCCAGCAGTTTAGGGGGCTCCTACGAGCAGTACTTC

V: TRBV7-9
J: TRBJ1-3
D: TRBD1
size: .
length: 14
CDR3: CASSSTGDGNTIYF
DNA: TGTGCCAGCAGCAGTACAGGGGATGGAAACACCATATATTTT

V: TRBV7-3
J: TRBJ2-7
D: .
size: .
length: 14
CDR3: CASSLTGLGSEQYF
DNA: TGTGCCAGCAGCTTAACGGGACTGGGTTCCGAGCAGTACTTC

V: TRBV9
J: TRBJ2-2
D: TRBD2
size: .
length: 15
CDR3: CASNLAGGGTGELFF
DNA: TGTGCCAGCAATTTAGCGGGAGGTGGGACCGGGGAGCTGTTTTTT

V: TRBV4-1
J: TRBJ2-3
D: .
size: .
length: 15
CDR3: CASSQDQASTDTQYF
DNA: TGCGCCAGCAGCCAAGACCAGGCTAGCACAGATACGCAGTATTTT

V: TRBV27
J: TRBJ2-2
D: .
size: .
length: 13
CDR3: CASSFAYTGELFF
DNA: TGTGCCAGCAGTTTTGCTTACACCGGGGAGCTGTTTTTT

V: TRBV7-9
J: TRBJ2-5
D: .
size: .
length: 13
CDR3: CASSLQGQETQYF
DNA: TGTGCCAGCAGCTTACAGGGCCAAGAGACCCAGTACTTC